These T cell receptor beta chains were read from a single sample in a study of human T cells and chemical hapten exposure. TCRdb independently ran MiXCR on the RACE reads; one entry per CDR3 protein. This table has under 55,000 distinct CDR3 sequences, approximately 9.9% appearing once. Here the sequenced sample was whole blood, taken in connection with sensitization to the hapten diphenylcyclopropenone (DPC). The receptors were sampled from a woman aged 40-49 years with alopecia areata. Some clones in this sample may be carry-over from other donors' samples. Each CDR3 is given with its conserved first and last residue. The D gene is left open where the match is weak. Clone size appears in some rows only: once, few, many, or a class for an expanded clone.

clone_size d_call j_call v_call cdr3_aa cdr3_nt
- TRBD1 TRBJ2-5 TRBV2 CASSFRGPLETQYF TGTGCCAGCAGTTTTAGGGGGCCGCTGGAGACCCAGTACTTC
few - TRBJ1-1 TRBV29-1 CTIQSINTEAFF TGCACAATTCAGAGTATTAACACTGAAGCTTTCTTT
many - TRBJ2-4 TRBV28 CASSVGGGYIQYF TGTGCCAGCAGTGTCGGGGGCGGATACATTCAGTACTTC
once - TRBJ2-7 TRBV29-1 CSATYSYEQYF TGCAGCGCTACATATAGCTACGAGCAGTACTTC
medium-sized - TRBJ2-7 TRBV6-1 CASSEGELGPYEQYF TGTGCCAGCAGTGAAGGGGAATTGGGGCCTTACGAGCAGTACTTC
few TRBD1 TRBJ1-1 TRBV10-3 CAIRGQRDTEAFF TGTGCCATCAGGGGACAGCGGGACACTGAAGCTTTCTTT
few - TRBJ2-1 TRBV11-2 CASSLDRLRKGSSEQFF TGTGCCAGCAGCTTGGACCGACTGAGAAAGGGGTCGAGTGAGCAGTTCTTC
many - TRBJ1-6 TRBV20-1 CSAREDTHSISPLHF TGCAGTGCTAGAGAAGACACCCACTCCATTTCACCCCTCCACTTT
few - TRBJ1-6 TRBV28 CASSARLKKPLHF TGTGCCAGCAGTGCCCGGCTGAAAAAACCCCTCCACTTT
many TRBD2 TRBJ2-3 TRBV9 CASSDASGSTDTQYF TGTGCCAGCAGCGATGCTAGCGGGAGCACAGATACGCAGTATTTT
- - TRBJ2-7 TRBV11-1 CASSLIFGPYEQYF TGTGCCAGCAGCTTAATCTTTGGACCCTACGAGCAGTACTTC
many - TRBJ2-6 TRBV6-2/TRBV6-3 CASSYTESGANVLTF TGTGCCAGCAGTTACACGGAATCTGGGGCCAACGTCCTGACTTTC
many - TRBJ2-7 TRBV14 CASSLGRDNDYEQYF TGTGCCAGCAGCCTCGGCCGGGACAACGACTACGAGCAGTACTTC
many TRBD1 TRBJ2-2 TRBV11-2 CASSDRDSTGELFF TGTGCCAGCAGTGACAGGGATAGCACCGGGGAGCTGTTTTTT
- - TRBJ2-4 TRBV20-1 CSARDRAPTKNIQYF TGCAGTGCTAGAGATAGGGCTCCCACCAAAAACATTCAGTACTTC
few TRBD2 TRBJ2-3 TRBV20-1 CSATRTSGGRGGDTQYF TGCAGTGCTACCCGGACTAGCGGGGGCCGGGGGGGAGATACGCAGTATTTT
many - TRBJ2-3 TRBV6-4 CASSDSASSGTDTQYF TGTGCCAGCAGTGACTCTGCTAGCTCGGGCACAGATACGCAGTATTTT
many - TRBJ1-5 TRBV4-1 CASSPRVDQPQHF TGCGCCAGCAGCCCGAGGGTCGATCAGCCCCAGCATTTT
many TRBD2 TRBJ2-1 TRBV7-9 CAPTRPRLAVPYNEQFF TGTGCCCCTACCCGTCCCCGTCTAGCGGTACCGTACAATGAGCAGTTCTTC
few - TRBJ1-2 TRBV28 CASSLRQGRQMNYGYTF TGTGCCAGCAGTTTGAGGCAGGGAAGGCAGATGAACTATGGCTACACCTTC
few - TRBJ2-7 TRBV2 CASSEGVGSYEQYF TGTGCCAGCAGTGAGGGGGTAGGATCCTACGAGCAGTACTTC
- TRBD1 TRBJ1-1 TRBV18 CASSLRTGDTEAFF TGTGCCAGCTCGCTAAGGACAGGGGACACTGAAGCTTTCTTT
many TRBD2 TRBJ2-7 TRBV7-9 CASSFAERGVYEQYF TGTGCCAGCAGCTTCGCCGAGCGGGGGGTTTACGAGCAGTACTTC
few TRBD1 TRBJ2-3 TRBV6-2/TRBV6-3 CASSSGTGSTDTQYF TGTGCCAGCAGCTCCGGGACAGGGAGCACAGATACGCAGTATTTT
few - TRBJ2-7 TRBV12-3/TRBV12-4 CASRREGAYEQYF TGTGCCAGTCGGAGAGAGGGGGCCTACGAGCAGTACTTC
many - TRBJ2-4 TRBV19 CASSIGRKNIQYF TGTGCCAGTAGTATCGGTCGCAAAAACATTCAGTACTTC
few TRBD1 TRBJ2-7 TRBV7-6 CASSLSSPGQGVNEQYF TGTGCCAGCAGCCTCTCATCACCGGGACAGGGGGTCAACGAGCAGTACTTC
many TRBD1 TRBJ1-2 TRBV7-9 CASAILGQGASGYTF TGTGCCAGCGCAATACTAGGACAGGGGGCGAGCGGCTACACCTTC
many - TRBJ2-6 TRBV6-2/TRBV6-3 CASSPNGVSGANVLTF TGTGCCAGCAGTCCCAACGGCGTTTCCGGGGCCAACGTCCTGACTTTC
many - TRBJ1-2 TRBV29-1 CSVDLYGYTF TGCAGCGTTGACCTCTATGGCTACACCTTC
many TRBD1 TRBJ1-5 TRBV2 CASRRQGAGNQPQHF TGTGCCAGCAGACGACAGGGGGCAGGGAATCAGCCCCAGCATTTT
many TRBD1 TRBJ2-5 TRBV4-1 CASSRLQGTQETQYF TGCGCCAGCAGCCGCCTACAGGGGACACAAGAGACCCAGTACTTC
once - TRBJ1-1 TRBV3-2 CASSQGQATDLLMNTEAFF TGTGCCAGCAGCCAGGGCCAGGCGACCGACCTGCTCATGAACACTGAAGCTTTCTTT
few TRBD1 TRBJ1-3 TRBV5-1 CATGTGGSDTIYF TGCGCCACCGGGACAGGAGGATCGGACACCATATATTTT
- TRBD2 TRBJ2-4 TRBV19 CASSTTSGGAGSKNIQYF TGTGCCAGTAGTACGACTAGCGGGGGGGCCGGGTCCAAAAACATTCAGTACTTC
- - TRBJ2-1 TRBV20-1 CSATSGNIRFNEQFF TGCAGTGCTACCTCAGGGAATATCAGATTCAATGAGCAGTTCTTC
- TRBD1 TRBJ1-5 TRBV6-5 CASSDRGLGNQPQHF TGTGCCAGCAGCGACAGGGGTTTAGGCAATCAGCCCCAGCATTTT
- - TRBJ2-3 TRBV18 CASSPMTDTQYF TGTGCCAGCTCACCAATGACAGATACGCAGTATTTT
many TRBD1 TRBJ2-3 TRBV6-6 CASSALRTGADTQYF TGTGCCAGCTCAGCTTTAAGGACAGGGGCAGATACGCAGTATTTT
few TRBD1 TRBJ2-7 TRBV4-1 CASSLIQGYEQYF TGCGCCAGCAGCCTCATACAGGGGTACGAGCAGTACTTC
- - TRBJ1-1 TRBV5-6 CASSTVRGTEAFF TGTGCCAGCAGCACCGTTAGGGGGACTGAAGCTTTCTTT
many - TRBJ2-7 TRBV2 CASSADSYEQYF TGTGCCAGCAGTGCGGACAGCTACGAGCAGTACTTC
many TRBD2 TRBJ2-3 TRBV7-9 CASTLGTSGGPSTDTQYF TGTGCCAGCACCCTAGGGACTAGCGGGGGTCCTAGCACAGATACGCAGTATTTT
- - TRBJ1-5 TRBV28 CASIRSRNSNQPQHF TGTGCCAGCATCAGATCAAGGAATAGCAATCAGCCCCAGCATTTT
many TRBD2 TRBJ2-3 TRBV4-2 CASSQWTTGTKGTDTQYF TGTGCCAGCAGCCAATGGACTACCGGGACTAAGGGCACAGATACGCAGTATTTT
many - TRBJ1-6 TRBV12-3/TRBV12-4 CASSSAEGYYSNSPLHF TGTGCCAGCAGTTCAGCAGAGGGGTATTATAGTAATTCACCCCTCCACTTT
- TRBD1 TRBJ1-6 TRBV28 CASLGQLNSPLHF TGTGCCAGCCTGGGACAGCTAAATTCACCCCTCCACTTT
- - TRBJ1-6 TRBV9 CASSVEQGDSPLHF TGTGCCAGCAGCGTAGAACAGGGTGATTCACCCCTCCACTTT
- - TRBJ2-1 TRBV3-1 CASSQGGLRGNEQFF TGTGCCAGCAGCCAAGGGGGACTCAGGGGGAATGAGCAGTTCTTC
- TRBD2 TRBJ2-3 TRBV5-4 CASSLVPEASGEVDPDTQYF TGTGCCAGCAGCTTGGTTCCAGAGGCTAGCGGGGAGGTTGACCCAGATACGCAGTATTTT
many - TRBJ2-1 TRBV6-4 CASSGDRRGEQFF TGTGCCAGCAGCGGAGACAGGAGAGGTGAGCAGTTCTTC
- - TRBJ2-1 TRBV9 CASSLPRNEQFF TGTGCCAGCAGCCTCCCCAGGAATGAGCAGTTCTTC
many - TRBJ2-7 TRBV6-6 CASSYSGYGRGEQYF TGTGCCAGCAGTTACTCGGGCTACGGAAGGGGCGAGCAGTACTTC